This T cell receptor (beta chain) is from a study of cytomegalovirus exposure and HLA in healthy donors. Study summary: The 120 validation repertoires were produced on the same platform as the 700 or so repertoires of the first cohort. This was reported in a later analysis.

The repertoire was sequenced with immunoSEQ multiplex PCR; TCRdb's copy has only in-frame clones and lacks some. The table includes fewer than 120,000 clones, around 87% detected once. Trimming at V came to 5 bases and at J to 3 bases, leaving 9 bases not matched to a gene. CDR1 and CDR2 from the germline V gene are SNHLY and FYNNEI. The CDR3 totals 17 residues. A remark on this clone: The target antigen is unknown.

Overall study results and limits: There were 160 or so TCR beta chains listed as cytomegalovirus-associated. Most TCR sequences showed up rarely, but some public TCRs showed up in many donors. A subsequent analysis found that TCR clusters from the first cohort also tended to co-occur in the approximately 130 validation repertoires, with about 95% of cluster scores above 0.

This chain connects TRBV2 to TRBJ1-3; TRBD1 aligns across 11 bases. Sequenced input: PBMCs. This clonotype was obtained from a woman in her twenties or thirties in good health and CMV-seropositive. In DNA, the CDR3 is TGTGCCAGCAGTCTGACGGGGACAGGGGGAGGTGGAAACACCATATATTTT. This encodes CASSLTGTGGGGNTIYF.